The entry below describes one T cell receptor (beta chain). Its specificity is not known. These data are taken from a study of long-term antiretroviral therapy in people with HIV. The CDR3 has 11 residues. Trimming took 4 bases from V and 8 from J, leaving 5 bases between them. Germline V gene data show CDR1 as SNHLY and CDR2 as FYNNEI. Every single participant having HIV got treatment inside the United States. A v3.0 immunoSEQ assay was performed at survey level. The protocol was immunoSEQ multiplex PCR, while the TCRdb copy is restricted to in-frame clones and leaves out a portion. The sample records about 42,000 clones, about 89% being singletons. General study points: It was not possible to obtain data on ART adherence, viral resistance or therapy changes.

The clonotype was recovered from a woman in her forties or fifties with HIV. The V call is TRBV2, the J call TRBJ2-2; no firm D call. The material was unsorted PBMCs, obtained 0.1 years before starting antiretroviral therapy. The CDR3 is CASSVPGELFF. Written as DNA, the CDR3 is TGTGCCAGCAGTGTCCCGGGGGAGCTGTTTTTT.